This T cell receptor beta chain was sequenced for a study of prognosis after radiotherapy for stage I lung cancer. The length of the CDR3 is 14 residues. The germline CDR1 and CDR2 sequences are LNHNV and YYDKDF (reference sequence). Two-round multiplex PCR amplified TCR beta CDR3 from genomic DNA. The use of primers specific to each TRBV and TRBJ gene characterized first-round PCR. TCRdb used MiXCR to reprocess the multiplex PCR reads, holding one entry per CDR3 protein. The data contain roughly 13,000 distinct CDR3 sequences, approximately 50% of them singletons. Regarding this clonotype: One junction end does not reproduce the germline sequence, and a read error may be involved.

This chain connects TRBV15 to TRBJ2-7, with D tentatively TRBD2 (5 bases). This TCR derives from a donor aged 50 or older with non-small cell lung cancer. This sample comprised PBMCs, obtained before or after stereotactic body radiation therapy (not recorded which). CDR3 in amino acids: CATSSRTGSYQQYF. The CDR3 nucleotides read TGTGCCACCAGCAGCCGGACGGGGAGCTACCAGCAGTACTTC. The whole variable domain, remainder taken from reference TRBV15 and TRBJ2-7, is DAMVIQNPRYQVTQFGKPVTLSCSQTLNHNVMYWYQQKSSQAPKLLFHYYDKDFNNEADTPDNFQSRRPNTSFCFLDIRSPGLGDTAMYLCATSSRTGSYQQYFGPGTRLTVT.